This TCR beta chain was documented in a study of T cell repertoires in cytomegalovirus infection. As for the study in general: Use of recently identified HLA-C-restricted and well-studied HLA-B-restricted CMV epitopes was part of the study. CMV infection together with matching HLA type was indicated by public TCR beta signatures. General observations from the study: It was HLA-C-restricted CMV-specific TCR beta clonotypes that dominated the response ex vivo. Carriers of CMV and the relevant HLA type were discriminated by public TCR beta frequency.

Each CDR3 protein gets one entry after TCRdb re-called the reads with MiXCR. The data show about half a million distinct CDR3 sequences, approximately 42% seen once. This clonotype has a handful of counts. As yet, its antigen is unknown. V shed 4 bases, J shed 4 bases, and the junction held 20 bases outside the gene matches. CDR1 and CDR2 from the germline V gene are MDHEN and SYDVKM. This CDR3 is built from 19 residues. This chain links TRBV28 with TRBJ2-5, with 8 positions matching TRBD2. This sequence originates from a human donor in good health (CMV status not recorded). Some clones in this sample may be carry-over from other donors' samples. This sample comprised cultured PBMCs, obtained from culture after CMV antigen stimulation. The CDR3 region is CASSSPDSGEAPKTETQYF. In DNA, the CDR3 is TGTGCCAGCAGTTCCCCGGATAGCGGGGAGGCCCCCAAGACAGAGACCCAGTACTTC. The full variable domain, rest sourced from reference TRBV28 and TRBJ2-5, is DVKVTQSSRYLVKRTGEKVFLECVQDMDHENMFWYRQDPGLGLRLIYFSYDVKMKEKGDIPEGYSVSREKKERFSLILESASTNQTSMYLCASSSPDSGEAPKTETQYFGPGTRLLVL.